This TCR beta chain was identified during a study of beta chain features in type 1 diabetes. Germline trimming cut 6 bases from V and 2 bases from J; bases unmatched to any gene: 19. Germline loops: CDR1 MDHEN, CDR2 SYDVKM. The CDR3 has 18 residues. What was sequenced were expressed TCRB transcripts, since all of the isolated RNA had been reverse transcribed. Clones were sequenced by immunoSEQ multiplex PCR, and TCRdb holds only the in-frame ones, with some missing. This table has about 170,000 clones, around 7.8% appearing once. This clone was observed a few times. Its antigen is as yet unknown. In total, each donor contributed a single heparinised blood draw that averaged around 110 mL. Sorted populations all exceeded 95% purity. Study-wide points: In every one of the four CD4+ subsets, TCRB CDR3s were moderately but significantly shorter in Type 1 diabetes patients. Patients' naive, central memory and regulatory TCRB repertoires appeared more alike than those of healthy donors. For patients and controls alike, PCR might favor shorter templates to the same degree.

The sample was central memory CD4+ T cells from blood. This clonotype originated in a woman aged 40 to 55 with type 1 diabetes. The J gene is TRBJ2-7, the V gene TRBV28; 7 bases map to TRBD2. The DNA of the CDR3 is TGTGCCAGCAGCCCTCTCCCAGGGTGGCTAGCGGATACCTACGAGCAGTACTTC. This codes for CASSPLPGWLADTYEQYF. Variable domain in full (rest from reference TRBV28 and TRBJ2-7): DVKVTQSSRYLVKRTGEKVFLECVQDMDHENMFWYRQDPGLGLRLIYFSYDVKMKEKGDIPEGYSVSREKKERFSLILESASTNQTSMYLCASSPLPGWLADTYEQYFGPGTRLTVT.